A selection of T cell receptor beta chains follows, all from one sample in a study of cytomegalovirus exposure and HLA in healthy donors. This table comes from immunoSEQ multiplex PCR, and its TCRdb copy is limited to in-frame clones, with some not included. Of around 80,000 clones listed, 60% to 85% are singletons. The source material was PBMCs. These receptors all stem from a young man in good health and CMV-seropositive. Both conserved end residues are part of each CDR3. Each record gives: V gene, clone size, D gene, J gene, CDR3 DNA, CDR3 protein. A D gene is named only where the DNA matches it firmly. Clone size appears in some rows only: once, few, many, or a class for an expanded clone.

v_gene: TRBV18; abundance: -; d_gene: -; j_gene: TRBJ2-7; CDR3nt: TGTGCCAGCTCACCAGCCCCGCGGGTGGGCTACGAGCAGTACTTC; CDR3aa: CASSPAPRVGYEQYF
v_gene: TRBV7-8; abundance: -; d_gene: TRBD2; j_gene: TRBJ2-7; CDR3nt: TGTGCCAGCAGCTTAGCGTTATCCGGGGAGGGGAACACCTACGAGCAGTACTTC; CDR3aa: CASSLALSGEGNTYEQYF
v_gene: TRBV29-1; abundance: -; d_gene: -; j_gene: TRBJ2-2; CDR3nt: TGCAGCGCCCGACAGTCGAACACCGGGGAGCTGTTTTTT; CDR3aa: CSARQSNTGELFF
v_gene: TRBV29-1; abundance: -; d_gene: -; j_gene: TRBJ2-2; CDR3nt: TGCAGCGTTGAAGGCGGCACCGGGGAGCTGTTTTTT; CDR3aa: CSVEGGTGELFF
v_gene: TRBV2; abundance: -; d_gene: -; j_gene: TRBJ2-3; CDR3nt: TGTGCCAGCAGCGAGCCGGGACATCCCACAGATACGCAGTATTTT; CDR3aa: CASSEPGHPTDTQYF
v_gene: TRBV9; abundance: -; d_gene: TRBD2; j_gene: TRBJ2-1; CDR3nt: TGTGCCAGGATCCTTAGCGGGAATGAGCAGTTCTTC; CDR3aa: CARILSGNEQFF
v_gene: TRBV28; abundance: -; d_gene: -; j_gene: TRBJ2-5; CDR3nt: TGTGCCAGCAGCCCGTCGGCCCCGGGAAGGGAGACCCAGTACTTC; CDR3aa: CASSPSAPGRETQYF
v_gene: TRBV6-5; abundance: -; d_gene: TRBD1; j_gene: TRBJ1-1; CDR3nt: TGTGCCAGCAGCCAACAGGGGGGTCGGGGCACTGAAGCTTTCTTT; CDR3aa: CASSQQGGRGTEAFF
v_gene: TRBV11-3; abundance: once; d_gene: -; j_gene: TRBJ1-1; CDR3nt: TGTGCCAGCAGCATCCCCGCGCGGGGCGAAACTGAAGCTTTCTTT; CDR3aa: CASSIPARGETEAFF
v_gene: TRBV5-4; abundance: once; d_gene: -; j_gene: TRBJ1-1; CDR3nt: TGTGCCAGCAGCTTGGCTGGCAGGGAGGACACTGAAGCTTTCTTT; CDR3aa: CASSLAGREDTEAFF
v_gene: TRBV18; abundance: once; d_gene: TRBD1; j_gene: TRBJ1-1; CDR3nt: TGTGCCAGCTCACCTCGGGACAGGGTATTGAACACTGAAGCTTTCTTT; CDR3aa: CASSPRDRVLNTEAFF
v_gene: TRBV6-4; abundance: -; d_gene: TRBD2; j_gene: TRBJ2-1; CDR3nt: TGTGCCAGCAGCCTAGCGGGAGGGTACAATGAGCAGTTCTTC; CDR3aa: CASSLAGGYNEQFF
v_gene: TRBV5-6; abundance: -; d_gene: TRBD1; j_gene: TRBJ1-2; CDR3nt: TGTGCCAGCAGCTCGTACCGGGACAGGGCATCGGCTAACTATGGCTACACCTTC; CDR3aa: CASSSYRDRASANYGYTF
v_gene: TRBV6-5; abundance: -; d_gene: -; j_gene: TRBJ2-7; CDR3nt: TGTGCCAGCAGTTCCAACTCGCGAACCTACGAGCAGTACTTC; CDR3aa: CASSSNSRTYEQYF
v_gene: TRBV7-8; abundance: -; d_gene: TRBD2; j_gene: TRBJ2-7; CDR3nt: TGTGCCAGCAGCTTAGCCCAGGGACTAGCGAACGAGCAGTACTTC; CDR3aa: CASSLAQGLANEQYF
v_gene: TRBV7-3; abundance: few; d_gene: TRBD2; j_gene: TRBJ2-3; CDR3nt: TGTGCCAGCAGCTTTGAGCGGGGGAGCACAGATACGCAGTATTTT; CDR3aa: CASSFERGSTDTQYF
v_gene: TRBV28; abundance: -; d_gene: -; j_gene: TRBJ1-2; CDR3nt: TGTGCCAGCAGTAACCAACAGGGAGGGGACTATGGCTACACCTTC; CDR3aa: CASSNQQGGDYGYTF
v_gene: TRBV7-9; abundance: -; d_gene: -; j_gene: TRBJ2-3; CDR3nt: TGTGCCAGCAGCTTACGGGACACAGATACGCAGTATTTT; CDR3aa: CASSLRDTDTQYF
v_gene: TRBV10-1; abundance: -; d_gene: -; j_gene: TRBJ2-3; CDR3nt: TGCGCCAGCAGTTCCTTAGCAGATACGCAGTATTTT; CDR3aa: CASSSLADTQYF
v_gene: TRBV6-1; abundance: few; d_gene: -; j_gene: TRBJ1-1; CDR3nt: TGTGCCAGCAGTGAACCCGGACAGCAGGCCGGAGCTTTCTTT; CDR3aa: CASSEPGQQAGAFF
v_gene: TRBV7-6; abundance: once; d_gene: TRBD2; j_gene: TRBJ2-1; CDR3nt: TGTGCCAGCAGCTTAGACCCCGGACTAGCGGTTGCGGGTGAGCAGTTCTTC; CDR3aa: CASSLDPGLAVAGEQFF
v_gene: TRBV30; abundance: -; d_gene: TRBD1; j_gene: TRBJ1-1; CDR3nt: TGTGCCTGGAGCGCCGACAGGGTTTGGCCCCCGTTGTTT; CDR3aa: CAWSADRVWPPLF
v_gene: TRBV7-8; abundance: -; d_gene: TRBD1; j_gene: TRBJ2-1; CDR3nt: TGTGCCAGCAGCATGTGGGACAGGGGAAATGAGCAGTTCTTC; CDR3aa: CASSMWDRGNEQFF
v_gene: TRBV9; abundance: few; d_gene: TRBD1; j_gene: TRBJ2-5; CDR3nt: TGTGCCAGCAGCGACGTCCCAGGGGGCCAAGAGACCCAGTACTTC; CDR3aa: CASSDVPGGQETQYF
v_gene: TRBV28; abundance: -; d_gene: -; j_gene: TRBJ2-2; CDR3nt: TGTGCCAGCAGGATATACTCCGGGACTCAGAACACCGGGGAGCTGTTTTTT; CDR3aa: CASRIYSGTQNTGELFF
v_gene: TRBV2; abundance: -; d_gene: -; j_gene: TRBJ2-3; CDR3nt: TGTGCCAGCAGGGGATTTACAGGATTCACAGATACGCAGTATTTT; CDR3aa: CASRGFTGFTDTQYF
v_gene: TRBV9; abundance: -; d_gene: TRBD1; j_gene: TRBJ2-3; CDR3nt: TGTGCCAGCAGCATACAGGGGGCCCCAGATACGCAGTATTTT; CDR3aa: CASSIQGAPDTQYF
v_gene: TRBV7-2; abundance: -; d_gene: TRBD2; j_gene: TRBJ2-7; CDR3nt: TGTGCCAGCAGCCTGGGGGGGTCCCGGTACGAGCAGTACTTC; CDR3aa: CASSLGGSRYEQYF
v_gene: TRBV27; abundance: -; d_gene: TRBD1; j_gene: TRBJ2-7; CDR3nt: TGTGCCAGCAGTTTCCTCAACAGGGGGCTCAACGAGCAGTACTTC; CDR3aa: CASSFLNRGLNEQYF
v_gene: TRBV15; abundance: -; d_gene: -; j_gene: TRBJ1-2; CDR3nt: TGTGCCACCAGCAGGCTACAGGGAAGGGATGGCTACACCTTC; CDR3aa: CATSRLQGRDGYTF
v_gene: TRBV7-9; abundance: -; d_gene: -; j_gene: TRBJ1-3; CDR3nt: TGTGCCAGCAGCTTAGTTCTAGTGCCCGAGGGCATATATTTT; CDR3aa: CASSLVLVPEGIYF
v_gene: TRBV7-2; abundance: -; d_gene: -; j_gene: TRBJ1-2; CDR3nt: TGTGCCAGCAGCTTAGCGGCGGGGGATGGCTACACCTTC; CDR3aa: CASSLAAGDGYTF
v_gene: TRBV11-3; abundance: -; d_gene: TRBD1; j_gene: TRBJ2-1; CDR3nt: TGTGCCAGCAGCTTAGGGGGACAGTTTTTCGATGAGCAGTTCTTC; CDR3aa: CASSLGGQFFDEQFF
v_gene: TRBV29-1; abundance: -; d_gene: TRBD1; j_gene: TRBJ2-5; CDR3nt: TGCAGCGTTGAAGATCGGGACAGGGGAACAATTTTCCAAGAGACCCAGTACTTC; CDR3aa: CSVEDRDRGTIFQETQYF
v_gene: TRBV21-1; abundance: once; d_gene: -; j_gene: TRBJ1-3; CDR3nt: -; CDR3aa: CASIPWGQGNTIYF
v_gene: TRBV6-5; abundance: -; d_gene: -; j_gene: TRBJ1-2; CDR3nt: TGTGCCAGCAGTCCACGGGAGGGGATCAGGGGCTACACCTTC; CDR3aa: CASSPREGIRGYTF
v_gene: TRBV7-3; abundance: -; d_gene: -; j_gene: TRBJ2-3; CDR3nt: TGTGCCAGCAGCTCAAGGTCTTCGACTGGGACGCAGTATTTT; CDR3aa: CASSSRSSTGTQYF
v_gene: TRBV13; abundance: -; d_gene: -; j_gene: TRBJ2-1; CDR3nt: TGTGCCAGCAGCTATAAGACTAGGCGCGATGAGCAGTTCTTC; CDR3aa: CASSYKTRRDEQFF
v_gene: TRBV10-2; abundance: many; d_gene: -; j_gene: TRBJ2-5; CDR3nt: TGCGCCAGCAGTGGCAGAGAGACCCAGTACTTC; CDR3aa: CASSGRETQYF
v_gene: TRBV6-5; abundance: few; d_gene: -; j_gene: TRBJ2-7; CDR3nt: TGTGCCAGCAGTTACTTCGAGGGGGCCTACGAGCAGTACTTC; CDR3aa: CASSYFEGAYEQYF
v_gene: TRBV14; abundance: -; d_gene: -; j_gene: TRBJ1-1; CDR3nt: TGTGCCAGCAGCCAAGTCGACCCAGGGGAAGGGAACACTGAAGCTTTCTTT; CDR3aa: CASSQVDPGEGNTEAFF
v_gene: TRBV7-6; abundance: -; d_gene: -; j_gene: TRBJ2-1; CDR3nt: TGTGCCAGCAGCCCCCCTGAGGAGAATGAGCAGTTCTTC; CDR3aa: CASSPPEENEQFF
v_gene: TRBV27; abundance: -; d_gene: -; j_gene: TRBJ1-1; CDR3nt: TGTGCCAGCAGCCCCAAACTGTGGAACACTGAAGCTTTCTTT; CDR3aa: CASSPKLWNTEAFF
v_gene: TRBV9; abundance: -; d_gene: TRBD2; j_gene: TRBJ2-1; CDR3nt: TGTGCCAGCAGCGTCAGACTAGCGGGAAACAATGAGCAGTTCTTC; CDR3aa: CASSVRLAGNNEQFF
v_gene: TRBV7-6; abundance: -; d_gene: TRBD1; j_gene: TRBJ1-1; CDR3nt: TGTGCCAGCAGCTTGGCCCGACAGGGTCCGGCTTTCTTT; CDR3aa: CASSLARQGPAFF
v_gene: TRBV5-1; abundance: -; d_gene: TRBD1; j_gene: TRBJ2-7; CDR3nt: TGCGCCAGCAGCCGGACAGGGTTAACCTACGAGCAGTACTTC; CDR3aa: CASSRTGLTYEQYF
v_gene: TRBV6-5; abundance: -; d_gene: -; j_gene: TRBJ2-5; CDR3nt: TGTGCCAGCAGTCCGCTATCTAGCGCCCAAGAGACCCAGTACTTC; CDR3aa: CASSPLSSAQETQYF
v_gene: TRBV11-3; abundance: -; d_gene: -; j_gene: TRBJ1-3; CDR3nt: TGTGCCAGCAGCTGGACAGCCTCTGGAAACACCATATATTTT; CDR3aa: CASSWTASGNTIYF
v_gene: TRBV9; abundance: -; d_gene: -; j_gene: TRBJ1-5; CDR3nt: TGTGCCAGCAGCGTAGGACAGGAAAGTGTTCAGCCCCAGCATTTT; CDR3aa: CASSVGQESVQPQHF
v_gene: TRBV7-9; abundance: -; d_gene: TRBD1; j_gene: TRBJ2-5; CDR3nt: TGTGCCAGCAGCCCTTGGACAGGGGAGCAAGAGACCCAGTACTTC; CDR3aa: CASSPWTGEQETQYF
v_gene: TRBV7-2; abundance: -; d_gene: -; j_gene: TRBJ1-5; CDR3nt: TGTGCCAGCAGCTTAGGTTTACTTCAGCCCCAGCATTTT; CDR3aa: CASSLGLLQPQHF
v_gene: TRBV11-2; abundance: -; d_gene: -; j_gene: TRBJ2-5; CDR3nt: TGTGCCAGCAGCCCAACTCTACCCAAGGAGGCGGAGACCCAGTACTTC; CDR3aa: CASSPTLPKEAETQYF